Each of the 21 T cell receptor beta chains below was sequenced from the same sample in a study of graft-versus-host responses after intestinal transplantation. Sequencing was performed with immunoSEQ multiplex PCR; in TCRdb, only in-frame clones are kept and a portion is missing. The sample records around 18,000 clones, approximately 95% being singletons. Sequenced here: PBMCs, sampled 23 days after intestinal transplant. The origin of the receptors is a human patient who received an intestinal transplant, so some T cells may come from the graft donor.

The rearrangement links TRBV2 to TRBJ2-1, with TRBD2 identical over 9 bases. Germline loops: CDR1 SNHLY, CDR2 FYNNEI. CDR3 length: 16 residues. Trimming cost V 7 bases and J 0 bases; bases outside gene matches: 7. DNA of the CDR3: TGTGCCAGCAACAGCCTAGCGGGAAGCTCCTACAATGAGCAGTTCTTC. This translates into CASNSLAGSSYNEQFF.

The chain links TRBV7-2 to TRBJ2-2; D not certain. Germline-derived CDR1 and CDR2 are SGHTA and FQGNSA. Trimming took 7 bases from V and 0 from J, leaving 6 bases between them. CDR3 length equals 13 residues. The CDR3 nucleotides read TGTGCCAGCAAACGGCCGAACACCGGGGAGCTGTTTTTT. Residues: CASKRPNTGELFF.

The chain joins TRBV7-9 to TRBJ2-1, with D possibly matching TRBD2 (5 bases). The germline CDR1 and CDR2 sequences are SEHNR and FQNEAQ (reference sequence). V was pared by 4 bases and J by 6 bases, with 16 bases between. The CDR3 extends over 15 amino acids. CDR3 nucleotide sequence: TGTGCCAGCAGCTCCAGGACTGGTAGAGGCAATGAGCAGTTCTTC. It specifies CASSSRTGRGNEQFF.

The V call is TRBV5-4, the J call TRBJ1-2; 9 bases match TRBD1. The CDR3 is made up of 14 amino acids. The germline V gene has CDR1 SGHNT and CDR2 YYREEE (reference sequence). After removal of 7 bases from V and 5 bases from J, the junction contained 9 bases not matched to a gene. DNA of the CDR3: TGTGCCAGCGCGGGGACAGGGCCTTTTTATGGCTACACCTTC. The encoded protein is CASAGTGPFYGYTF.

The chain carries TRBV9 and TRBJ2-2; perhaps TRBD2 as D (6 bases). The germline V gene has CDR1 SGDLS and CDR2 YYNGEE. CDR3 size: 13 residues. The V end lost 2 bases, the J end lost 4 bases, and 6 bases lay between the germline ends. The CDR3 is CASSVGGTGELFF. The DNA of the CDR3 is TGTGCCAGCAGCGTCGGGGGCACCGGGGAGCTGTTTTTT. The whole variable domain, remainder taken from reference TRBV9 and TRBJ2-2, is DSGVTQTPKHLITATGQRVTLRCSPRSGDLSVYWYQQSLDQGLQFLIQYYNGEERAKGNILERFSAQQFPDLHSELNLSSLELGDSALYFCASSVGGTGELFFGEGSRLTVL.

The J gene is TRBJ2-3, the V gene TRBV4-1; 9 nucleotides agree with TRBD1. J lost 2 bases, V lost 1 base, and 7 bases had no gene match. The CDR3 consists of 17 residues. Germline V gives CDR1 MGHRA, CDR2 YSYEKL. CDR3 DNA sequence: TGCGCCAGCAGCCAAGCGGACAGGGGAGATCCCACAGATACGCAGTATTTT. Translating it yields CASSQADRGDPTDTQYF.

The genes are TRBV10-3 and TRBJ2-3; 7 bases are a match to TRBD2. J was trimmed by 0 bases and V by 10 bases; bases with no gene match: 7. The V gene's germline CDR1 is ENHRY and CDR2 SYGVKD. The CDR3 is 14 residues long. The CDR3 sequence is CASQLASSTDTQYF. The CDR3 nucleotides read TGTGCCAGCCAACTAGCGTCTAGCACAGATACGCAGTATTTT.

The rearrangement joins TRBV27 to TRBJ1-2, with 10 bases lining up with TRBD1. The V segment lost 0 bases and the J segment 3 bases; nucleotides outside the gene matches: 7. CDR3 size: 17 residues. The germline CDR1 and CDR2 sequences are MNHEY and SMNVEV (reference sequence). The DNA for the CDR3 is TGTGCCAGCAGTTTATCGGGGACAGGGGAACGATACTATGGCTACACCTTC. Encoded protein: CASSLSGTGERYYGYTF.

By proportion, this clone is medium-sized. The chain recombines TRBV7-9 with TRBJ2-7; no firm D call. The CDR3 totals 11 residues. Germline lookup yields CDR1 SEHNR and CDR2 FQNEAQ (reference sequence). V shed 5 bases and J shed 1 base, with 3 bases lying between them. The CDR3 sequence: CASSGSYEQYF. The CDR3 DNA reads TGTGCCAGCAGCGGTTCCTACGAGCAGTACTTC.

V usage is TRBV9 and J usage is TRBJ1-3; D not certain. V was pared by 3 bases and J by 0 bases, with 13 bases between. The V gene's germline CDR1 is SGDLS and CDR2 YYNGEE. This CDR3 is built from 16 residues. Here the CDR3 reads CASSEGGSSSGNTIYF. Written as DNA, the CDR3 is TGTGCCAGCAGCGAAGGTGGTTCGAGCTCTGGAAACACCATATATTTT.

The V and J genes are TRBV4-1 and TRBJ2-6, with TRBD1 as a possible D gene (5 bases). Germline values: CDR1 MGHRA, CDR2 YSYEKL. V shed 1 base and J shed 0 bases, with 13 bases lying between them. The CDR3 runs 18 residues. This chain's CDR3 is CASSQVRVFRSGANVLTF. DNA of the CDR3: TGCGCCAGCAGCCAAGTCAGGGTCTTCCGCTCTGGGGCCAACGTCCTGACTTTC.

This clone was found once. The chain recombines TRBV11-1 with TRBJ1-5; unclear D gene. Trimming left V 0 bases short and J 5 bases short, with 8 bases between. This CDR3 has 14 residues. CDR1 and CDR2 from the germline V gene are SGHAT and FQDESV (reference sequence). CDR3 nucleotide sequence: TGTGCCAGCAGCTTAGCGGCAGGTTATCAGCCCCAGCATTTT. It yields the protein CASSLAAGYQPQHF. Combining the CDR3 with reference TRBV11-1 and TRBJ1-5 gives the whole variable domain EAEVAQSPRYKITEKSQAVAFWCDPISGHATLYWYRQILGQGPELLVQFQDESVVDDSQLPKDRFSAERLKGVDSTLKIQPAELGDSAMYLCASSLAAGYQPQHFGDGTRLSIL.

V usage is TRBV6-6 and J usage is TRBJ2-2; no reliable D call. V was trimmed by 0 bases and J by 4 bases, leaving 0 bases between them. The CDR3 spans 12 residues. Germline CDR1 and CDR2: MNHNY and SVGAGI (reference sequence). CDR3 bases: TGTGCCAGCAGTTACTCCACCGGGGAGCTGTTTTTT. Protein: CASSYSTGELFF.

The chain carries TRBV5-1 and TRBJ2-3, with 14 bases matching TRBD2. This CDR3 has 16 residues. Germline V CDR1 and CDR2: SGHRS, YFSETQ. Trimming took 4 bases from V and 6 from J; bases not matched to a gene: 7. CDR3: CASSAGLAGEGDTQYF. The CDR3 DNA sequence: TGCGCCAGCAGCGCGGGACTAGCGGGAGAGGGGGATACGCAGTATTTT.

This rearrangement joins TRBV11-2 to TRBJ2-1; D is uncertain. V was pared by 1 base and J by 1 base, with 11 bases between. The CDR3 is 16 amino acids. CDR1 and CDR2 (germline): SGHAT, FQNNGV. Here the CDR3 reads CASSLVDAWSYNEQFF. Here the CDR3 DNA reads TGTGCCAGCAGCTTAGTTGATGCGTGGTCCTACAATGAGCAGTTCTTC. The whole variable domain, remainder taken from reference TRBV11-2 and TRBJ2-1, is EAGVAQSPRYKIIEKRQSVAFWCNPISGHATLYWYQQILGQGPKLLIQFQNNGVVDDSQLPKDRFSAERLKGVDSTLKIQPAKLEDSAVYLCASSLVDAWSYNEQFFGPGTRLTVL.

This chain uses TRBV27 with TRBJ2-2; 8 nucleotides match TRBD1. Germline assignment: CDR1 MNHEY and CDR2 SMNVEV (reference sequence). V gave up 6 bases and J gave up 5 bases; unmatched junction bases: 11. This CDR3 comprises 16 residues. The CDR3 bases are TGTGCCAGCAGCATCAGCAGGGGGCCGAGAACCGGGGAGCTGTTTTTT. This encodes CASSISRGPRTGELFF.

This chain links TRBV15 with TRBJ2-1; D assignment may be TRBD1 or TRBD2 (6 bases each). CDR1 is LNHNV and CDR2 is YYDKDF in the germline V gene (reference sequence). CDR3 length: 17 amino acids. V was pared by 0 bases and J by 2 bases, with 14 bases between. The CDR3 protein is CATSRDLGGLTYNEQFF. Written as DNA, the CDR3 is TGTGCCACCAGCAGAGATCTAGGGGGGTTGACCTACAATGAGCAGTTCTTC.

This sequence joins TRBV9 and TRBJ1-1; D is possibly TRBD1 (6 bases). Looked up from germline, CDR1 is SGDLS and CDR2 is YYNGEE. Trimming shortened V by 6 bases and J by 7 bases, and 16 bases separated the two germline ends. There are 13 residues in the CDR3. In DNA form, the CDR3 reads TGTGCCAGCACCCCGGGCGGGGGCGGTGAAGCTTTCTTT. Translating it yields CASTPGGGGEAFF.

The V call is TRBV19, the J call TRBJ1-4; maybe TRBD1 (5 bases). The CDR3 consists of 16 residues. CDR1 is LNHDA and CDR2 is SQIVND in the germline V gene (reference sequence). Trimming cost V 0 bases and J 5 bases, with 13 bases left between them. CDR3 protein: CASSIDLETVNEKLFF. The CDR3 coding sequence is TGTGCCAGTAGTATAGATCTCGAGACAGTAAATGAAAAACTGTTTTTT. Complete variable domain (other parts from reference TRBV19 and TRBJ1-4): DGGITQSPKYLFRKEGQNVTLSCEQNLNHDAMYWYRQDPGQGLRLIYYSQIVNDFQKGDIAEGYSVSREKKESFPLTVTSAQKNPTAFYLCASSIDLETVNEKLFFGSGTQLSVL.

The genes are TRBV7-9 and TRBJ2-2; D unresolved. The CDR3 extends over 12 amino acids. Germline lookup yields CDR1 SEHNR and CDR2 FQNEAQ (reference sequence). V lost 5 bases and J 4 bases, leaving 5 bases between the germline ends. The CDR3 here is CASSAATGELFF. In nucleotides, the CDR3 is TGTGCCAGCAGCGCAGCCACCGGGGAGCTGTTTTTT.

The chain links TRBV9 to TRBJ2-3, with D possibly matching TRBD1 (6 bases). The CDR3 spans 18 residues. Germline lookup yields CDR1 SGDLS and CDR2 YYNGEE. Deletions cut 0 bases from V and 0 bases from J, with 17 bases between. CDR3 sequence reads: CASSVAHPTGRSTDTQYF. The CDR3 DNA follows: TGTGCCAGCAGCGTAGCTCACCCCACAGGGAGAAGCACAGATACGCAGTATTTT.